A single sample gave rise to the 27 T cell receptor beta chains below, sequenced in a study of blood T cell repertoires in COVID-19. Clones were read by immunoSEQ multiplex PCR, and TCRdb kept only the in-frame ones, dropping some. Counted here are around 240,000 clones, 80% to 90% occurring once; the ten biggest clones make up approximately 2%. Input material: PBMCs or T cells enriched from blood (not recorded which). Source of these receptors: a woman between 50 and 59 years old who had recovered from COVID-19.

This chain connects TRBV5-1 to TRBJ2-5, with D unresolved. Germline lookup yields CDR1 SGHRS and CDR2 YFSETQ. Between the trimmed V and J ends, which lost 0 bases and 5 bases, there was a span of 11 bases. This CDR3 is 14 amino acids long. CDR3 protein: CASSLGAAPETQYF. Here the CDR3 DNA reads TGCGCCAGCAGCTTGGGGGCAGCCCCGGAGACCCAGTACTTC.

CDR3 sequence: CASSVKGDQVPYNEQFF. The CDR3 DNA is TGTGCCAGCAGCGTAAAGGGGGACCAGGTCCCCTACAATGAGCAGTTCTTC. This chain joins TRBV9 and TRBJ2-1, with D possibly being TRBD1 (6 bases). Germline V CDR1 and CDR2: SGDLS, YYNGEE. The CDR3 has 17 amino acids. V dropped 1 base and J dropped 2 bases, with 16 bases sitting between them.

The rearrangement uses TRBV28 and TRBJ2-1; TRBD1 might be the D (5 bases). The length of the CDR3 is 12 residues. Germline lookup yields CDR1 MDHEN and CDR2 SYDVKM. Between the trimmed V and J ends, which lost 6 bases and 6 bases, there was a span of 9 bases. The CDR3 reads CASRRQGNEQFF. CDR3 bases: TGTGCCAGCAGGCGTCAGGGCAATGAGCAGTTCTTC.

This clone was seen a handful of times. The chain uses TRBV19 and TRBJ1-5; TRBD1 matches at 7 bases. CDR3 length: 14 amino acids. Germline V gives CDR1 LNHDA, CDR2 SQIVND (reference sequence). The junction had 13 bases not matched to a gene; V was cut back by 6 bases and J by 11 bases. The CDR3 is CASRMTGPEVAQHF. CDR3 nucleotides: TGTGCCAGTAGGATGACAGGGCCAGAGGTGGCCCAGCATTTT. Together with reference TRBV19 and TRBJ1-5, the CDR3 gives the full variable domain: DGGITQSPKYLFRKEGQNVTLSCEQNLNHDAMYWYRQDPGQGLRLIYYSQIVNDFQKGDIAEGYSVSREKKESFPLTVTSAQKNPTAFYLCASRMTGPEVAQHFGDGTRLSIL.

This sequence joins TRBV15 and TRBJ2-3, with unresolved D. Germline V CDR1 and CDR2: LNHNV, YYDKDF (reference sequence). Trimming stripped 1 base from V and 4 bases from J, with 12 bases between. The CDR3 loop spans 15 amino acids. The CDR3: CATSRGAPGADTQYF. CDR3 DNA sequence: TGTGCCACCAGCAGAGGGGCCCCCGGCGCAGATACGCAGTATTTT.

The chain combines TRBV18 with TRBJ2-1; TRBD2 is a possible D gene (5 bases). The CDR3 totals 17 residues. V lost 4 bases, J lost 4 bases, and 20 bases lay in between. Germline V gene sequence: CDR1 KGHSH, CDR2 LQKENI. The CDR3 DNA sequence: TGTGCCAGCTCACGTAGTCCACCGGGAATTTTATACAATGAGCAGTTCTTC. It translates to CASSRSPPGILYNEQFF.

The V call is TRBV7-9, the J call TRBJ2-1; TRBD2 matches 13 bases. With 3 bases clipped from V and 8 bases from J, the junction kept 7 bases outside the gene matches. Germline V lookup: CDR1 SEHNR, CDR2 FQNEAQ (reference sequence). The CDR3 totals 16 residues. CDR3 DNA: TGTGCCAGCAGCTTGGGACTAGCGGGATTTTTGTATGAGCAGTTCTTC. The encoded protein is CASSLGLAGFLYEQFF. Full variable domain (rest looked up from reference TRBV7-9 and TRBJ2-1): DTGVSQNPRHKITKRGQNVTFRCDPISEHNRLYWYRQTLGQGPEFLTYFQNEAQLEKSRLLSDRFSAERPKGSFSTLEIQRTEQGDSAMYLCASSLGLAGFLYEQFFGPGTRLTVL.

Only a few counts were recorded for this clone. The V gene is TRBV2, the J gene TRBJ1-1; 7 nucleotides align to TRBD1. CDR1 and CDR2 from the germline V gene are SNHLY and FYNNEI. Trimming at V came to 4 bases and at J to 5 bases, leaving 4 bases not matched to a gene. This CDR3 has 13 amino acids. The CDR3 DNA reads TGTGCCAGCAGTGCAGGGGGTAGTACTGAAGCTTTCTTT. It specifies CASSAGGSTEAFF.

The chain carries TRBV27 and TRBJ2-7; 9 nucleotides line up with TRBD1. Trimming took 6 bases from V and 6 from J; bases not matched to a gene: 6. The CDR3 extends over 13 amino acids. Germline lookup yields CDR1 MNHEY and CDR2 SMNVEV (reference sequence). The CDR3 loop is CASRGGTGSEQYF. DNA for the CDR3: TGTGCCAGCAGGGGGGGGACAGGGAGCGAGCAGTACTTC.

The chain carries TRBV25-1 and TRBJ1-2; 9 nucleotides match TRBD1. The CDR3 is made up of 15 amino acids. Germline lookup yields CDR1 MGHDK and CDR2 SYGVNS. V dropped 4 bases and J dropped 1; count of bases not matched to a gene: 4. The chain's CDR3 is CASSGGQGGNYGYTF. The DNA for the CDR3 is TGTGCCAGCAGTGGGGGACAGGGTGGTAACTATGGCTACACCTTC.

This clone was counted once. The chain employs TRBV7-8 and TRBJ2-7, with D tentatively TRBD1 (6 bases). V lost 5 bases to trimming and J lost 2 bases, with 16 bases between them. The CDR3 runs to 15 residues. Germline CDR1 reads SGHVS; CDR2 reads FQNEAQ. CDR3 sequence: CASSGEQGYPYEQYF. The DNA of the CDR3 is TGTGCCAGCAGCGGGGAACAGGGTTACCCCTACGAGCAGTACTTC.

The chain recombines TRBV7-9 with TRBJ1-1, with 8 bases matching TRBD1. Germline V gene lookup returns CDR1 SEHNR and CDR2 FQNEAQ (reference sequence). After removal of 5 bases from V and 1 base from J, the junction contained 9 bases not matched to a gene. The CDR3 runs 16 residues. The CDR3 region has the DNA TGTGCCAGCAGCCACTACAGGGGGGAGAGGAACACTGAAGCTTTCTTT. Encoded protein: CASSHYRGERNTEAFF.

The gene calls are TRBV5-4 and TRBJ1-4; perhaps TRBD1 as D (5 bases). Looked up from germline, CDR1 is SGHNT and CDR2 is YYREEE (reference sequence). V was shortened by 0 bases and J by 3 bases, with 12 bases between the two germline ends. This CDR3 spans 16 amino acids. CDR3 in DNA: TGTGCCAGCAGCTTGGGTGGGGCGCAGGCTAATGAAAAACTGTTTTTT. Translated: CASSLGGAQANEKLFF. Together with reference TRBV5-4 and TRBJ1-4, the CDR3 gives the full variable domain: ETGVTQSPTHLIKTRGQQVTLRCSSQSGHNTVSWYQQALGQGPQFIFQYYREEENGRGNFPPRFSGLQFPNYSSELNVNALELDDSALYLCASSLGGAQANEKLFFGSGTQLSVL.

The rearrangement links TRBV20-1 to TRBJ1-1, with D uncertain. This CDR3 is built from 10 residues. Germline assignment: CDR1 DFQATT and CDR2 SNEGSKA (reference sequence). V lost 3 bases to trimming and J lost 7 bases, with 6 bases between them. The CDR3 region is CSASRVEAFF. CDR3 DNA sequence: TGCAGTGCTAGTCGCGTTGAAGCTTTCTTT.

The chain couples TRBV28 to TRBJ1-4; the D gene is possibly TRBD1 (6 bases). The CDR3 contains 15 residues. CDR1 is MDHEN and CDR2 is SYDVKM in the germline V gene. Trimming took off 5 bases at V and 5 bases at J, with 15 bases between the two ends. The DNA of the CDR3 is TGTGCCAGCAGTAGCCCCGGGACACCAAATGAAAAACTGTTTTTT. Residues: CASSSPGTPNEKLFF. Variable domain in full (rest from reference TRBV28 and TRBJ1-4): DVKVTQSSRYLVKRTGEKVFLECVQDMDHENMFWYRQDPGLGLRLIYFSYDVKMKEKGDIPEGYSVSREKKERFSLILESASTNQTSMYLCASSSPGTPNEKLFFGSGTQLSVL.

The chain joins TRBV3-1 (or the pseudogene TRBV3-2) to TRBJ1-1, with D perhaps matching TRBD1 (5 bases). The CDR3 has 11 amino acids. From germline, CDR1 is LGHDT and CDR2 YNNKEL (reference sequence). Trimming shortened V by 3 bases and J by 8 bases, and 7 bases separated the two germline ends. The CDR3 nucleotides read TGTGCCAGCAGCCAGCGACAGGAAGCTTTCTTT. Translated, it gives CASSQRQEAFF.

This clone came up once. V is TRBV4-1 and J is TRBJ2-7, with a tentative D call TRBD2 (6 bases). V gave up 3 bases and J gave up 6 bases, with 15 bases separating them. The CDR3 covers 14 residues. CDR1 is MGHRA and CDR2 is YSYEKL in the germline V gene. CDR3 residues: CASSQASVGFEQYF. The CDR3 DNA is TGCGCCAGCAGCCAGGCTAGCGTCGGATTCGAGCAGTACTTC.

On this clone itself: The same CDR3 arises from other DNA sequences in this sample as well. The V and J genes are TRBV28 and TRBJ1-3; D unresolved. The V and J ends lost 5 bases and 4 bases respectively, with 9 bases between them. The germline V gene encodes CDR1 MDHEN and CDR2 SYDVKM. The CDR3 has 13 amino acids. The CDR3 reads CASSLLTGNTIYF. Written as DNA, the CDR3 is TGTGCCAGCAGTCTATTGACAGGAAACACCATATATTTT.

The rearrangement uses TRBV7-9 and TRBJ2-5; 7 bases agree with TRBD1. CDR3 length equals 14 residues. V lost 5 bases to trimming and J lost 2 bases; unmatched junction nucleotides: 5. Germline V lookup: CDR1 SEHNR, CDR2 FQNEAQ (reference sequence). This CDR3 is CASSQWTGQETQYF. In DNA, the CDR3 is TGTGCCAGCAGCCAATGGACAGGACAAGAGACCCAGTACTTC.

The chain couples TRBV4-1 to TRBJ1-2, with D possibly matching TRBD1 (6 bases). The CDR3 loop spans 16 amino acids. Germline-derived CDR1 and CDR2 are MGHRA and YSYEKL. Trimming took 1 base from V and 4 from J, leaving 16 bases between them. Here the CDR3 reads CASSQAPTTGPYGYTF. As DNA, the CDR3 is TGCGCCAGCAGCCAAGCTCCAACAACAGGGCCCTATGGCTACACCTTC.

The chain uses TRBV9 and TRBJ2-1, with D possibly TRBD2 on 6 matching bases. The CDR3 extends over 15 amino acids. Germline CDR1 SGDLS, CDR2 YYNGEE. V was cut by 0 bases and J by 3 bases, with 10 bases left in between. The chain's CDR3 is CASSVVGGNYNEQFF. In nucleotides, the CDR3 is TGTGCCAGCAGCGTAGTGGGCGGGAACTACAATGAGCAGTTCTTC.

V gene TRBV15 combines with J gene TRBJ2-2; tentative D call: TRBD2 (5 bases). The CDR3 runs to 15 residues. Trimming cost V 0 bases and J 5 bases, with 10 bases left between them. Germline CDR1 is LNHNV and CDR2 is YYDKDF (reference sequence). The CDR3: CATSRDSRGTGELFF. The CDR3 coding sequence is TGTGCCACCAGCAGAGATTCGAGAGGGACCGGGGAGCTGTTTTTT. The full variable domain, with the rest looked up from reference TRBV15 and TRBJ2-2, is DAMVIQNPRYQVTQFGKPVTLSCSQTLNHNVMYWYQQKSSQAPKLLFHYYDKDFNNEADTPDNFQSRRPNTSFCFLDIRSPGLGDTAMYLCATSRDSRGTGELFFGEGSRLTVL.

This chain uses TRBV9 with TRBJ2-1; 10 bases line up with TRBD1. Germline V gives CDR1 SGDLS, CDR2 YYNGEE. This CDR3 region has 15 residues. Unmatched junction bases numbered 5, after V lost 0 bases and J lost 8 bases. CDR3 amino acids: CASSVAGQGYDEQFF. The CDR3 nucleotides read TGTGCCAGCAGCGTAGCGGGACAGGGGTATGATGAGCAGTTCTTC. The entire variable domain, with the rest obtained from reference TRBV9 and TRBJ2-1, is as follows: DSGVTQTPKHLITATGQRVTLRCSPRSGDLSVYWYQQSLDQGLQFLIQYYNGEERAKGNILERFSAQQFPDLHSELNLSSLELGDSALYFCASSVAGQGYDEQFFGPGTRLTVL.

V is TRBV7-3 and J is TRBJ1-2, with D possibly TRBD1 on 6 matching bases. The V end was cut by 3 bases, the J end by 8 bases, with 13 bases between. This CDR3 comprises 13 residues. Germline CDR1 reads SGHTA; CDR2 reads FQGTGA. The CDR3 nucleotides are TGTGCCAGCAGCTTGCGGGGGCAGGGAGGCTACACCTTC. This gives the protein CASSLRGQGGYTF.

The chain uses TRBV30 and TRBJ1-4; D not resolved. This CDR3 is built from 15 residues. Looked up from germline, CDR1 is GTSNPN and CDR2 is SVGIG (reference sequence). Trimming took 2 bases from V and 0 from J, leaving 10 bases between them. The CDR3 DNA sequence: TGTGCCTGGAGTCGGATAGCTTCAACTAATGAAAAACTGTTTTTT. Its protein product is CAWSRIASTNEKLFF. The whole variable domain, filled in from reference TRBV30 and TRBJ1-4, reads SQTIHQWPATLVQPVGSPLSLECTVEGTSNPNLYWYRQAAGRGLQLLFYSVGIGQISSEVPQNLSASRPQDRQFILSSKKLLLSDSGFYLCAWSRIASTNEKLFFGSGTQLSVL.

This clone was counted only a few times. The rearrangement links TRBV27 to TRBJ1-3; D ambiguous. The CDR3 consists of 19 residues. Germline V gene sequence: CDR1 MNHEY, CDR2 SMNVEV (reference sequence). V lost 0 bases to trimming and J lost 0 bases, with 18 bases between them. CDR3 amino acids: CASSLSLQRAKSSGNTIYF. The CDR3 DNA is TGTGCCAGCAGTTTATCGCTGCAGAGGGCCAAGAGCTCTGGAAACACCATATATTTT.

The CDR3 DNA reads as TGTGCCAGCAAAGACAAATACGAGCAGTACTTC. Translation: CASKDKYEQYF. The chain is built from TRBV6-5 and TRBJ2-7; D not certain. This CDR3 has 11 amino acids. Per germline, CDR1 MNHEY and CDR2 SVGAGI. Deletions cut 7 bases from V and 4 bases from J, with 8 bases between.